This T cell receptor (beta chain) was documented in a study of blood T cells in healthy people across ages. The study's findings and limits: With donor CMV status unknown, expanded clonotype changes were possibly confounded. Using unsorted PBMCs precluded a conclusive naive versus antigen-experienced comparison. Across the age range, TCR beta diversity per million T cells fell in a roughly linear way.

The second PCR ran roughly 7 to 12 cycles with a sample-barcoded 5' primer and J-beta primers. MiXCR, run by TCRdb on the 5' RACE reads, gives a single entry per CDR3 protein. The table has more than 650,000 distinct CDR3 sequences, less than 70% seen once. A word on this clonotype: Its antigen is unknown.

Unmatched junction bases numbered 10, after V lost 2 bases and J lost 7 bases. The CDR3 spans 15 residues. Looked up from germline, CDR1 is SNHLY and CDR2 is FYNNEI. The chain joins TRBV2 to TRBJ1-1; TRBD1 matches at 7 bases. The sequenced sample was blood. The clonotype originates from an older man in good health. The CDR3 DNA is TGTGCCAGCAGTGAATCGGCAGGGGGAGTCAGTGAAGCTTTCTTT. This gives the protein CASSESAGGVSEAFF. Based on the CDR3 plus reference TRBV2 and TRBJ1-1, the full variable domain is EPEVTQTPSHQVTQMGQEVILRCVPISNHLYFYWYRQILGQKVEFLVSFYNNEISEKSEIFDDQFSVERPDGSNFTLKIRSTKLEDSAMYFCASSESAGGVSEAFFGQGTRLTVV.